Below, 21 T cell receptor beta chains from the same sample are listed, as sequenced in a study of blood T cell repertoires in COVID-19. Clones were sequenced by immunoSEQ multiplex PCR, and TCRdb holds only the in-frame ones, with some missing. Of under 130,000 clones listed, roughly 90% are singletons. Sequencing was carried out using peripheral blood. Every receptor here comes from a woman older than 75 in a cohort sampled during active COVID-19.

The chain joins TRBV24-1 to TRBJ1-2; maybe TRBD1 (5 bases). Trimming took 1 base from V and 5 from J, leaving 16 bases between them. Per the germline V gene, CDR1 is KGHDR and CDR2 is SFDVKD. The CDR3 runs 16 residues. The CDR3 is CATSDLYRQGTYGYTF. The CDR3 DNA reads TGTGCCACCAGTGATTTATACCGGCAGGGTACATATGGCTACACCTTC.

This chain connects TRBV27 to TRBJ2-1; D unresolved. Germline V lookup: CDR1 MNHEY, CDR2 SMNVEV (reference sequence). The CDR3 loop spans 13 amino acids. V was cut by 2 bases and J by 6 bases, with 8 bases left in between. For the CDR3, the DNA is TGTGCCAGCAGTTTAGGCAGAACCAATGAGCAGTTCTTC. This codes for CASSLGRTNEQFF.

The CDR3: CASSDDGQGAYEQYF. The CDR3 DNA sequence: TGTGCCAGCAGTGATGACGGACAGGGTGCCTACGAGCAGTACTTC. The chain uses TRBV25-1 and TRBJ2-7; TRBD1 aligns across 8 bases. This CDR3 region has 15 residues. Losses at the gene ends were 3 bases for V and 2 bases for J; bases not matched to a gene: 6. Germline V CDR1 and CDR2: MGHDK, SYGVNS.

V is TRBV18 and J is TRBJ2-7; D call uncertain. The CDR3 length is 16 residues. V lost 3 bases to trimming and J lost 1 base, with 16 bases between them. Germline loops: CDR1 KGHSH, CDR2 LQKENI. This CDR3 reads CASSPKTTTKSYEQYF. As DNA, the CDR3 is TGTGCCAGCTCACCTAAAACAACCACTAAATCCTACGAGCAGTACTTC.

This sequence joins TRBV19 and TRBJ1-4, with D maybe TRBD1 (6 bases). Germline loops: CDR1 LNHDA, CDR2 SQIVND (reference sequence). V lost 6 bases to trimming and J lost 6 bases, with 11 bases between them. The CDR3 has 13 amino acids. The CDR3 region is CASRENRDEKLFF. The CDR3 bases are TGTGCCAGTAGGGAGAACAGGGATGAAAAACTGTTTTTT.

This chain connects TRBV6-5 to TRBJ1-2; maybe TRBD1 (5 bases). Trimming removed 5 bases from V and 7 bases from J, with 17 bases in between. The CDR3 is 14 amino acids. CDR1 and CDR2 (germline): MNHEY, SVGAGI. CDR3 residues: CASSRGDPGGGYTF. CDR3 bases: TGTGCCAGCAGTCGCGGGGACCCTGGAGGTGGCTACACCTTC.

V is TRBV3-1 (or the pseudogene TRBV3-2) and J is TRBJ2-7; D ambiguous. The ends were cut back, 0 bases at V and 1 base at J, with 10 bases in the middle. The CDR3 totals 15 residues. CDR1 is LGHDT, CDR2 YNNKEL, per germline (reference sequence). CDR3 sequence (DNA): TGTGCCAGCAGCCAAGAACCAGGCCCTTCCTACGAGCAGTACTTC. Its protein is CASSQEPGPSYEQYF.

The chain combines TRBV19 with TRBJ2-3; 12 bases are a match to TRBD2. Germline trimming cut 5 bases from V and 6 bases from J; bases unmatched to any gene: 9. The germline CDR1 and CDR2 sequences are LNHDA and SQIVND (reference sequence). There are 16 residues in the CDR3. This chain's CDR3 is CASSPETSGSWDTQYF. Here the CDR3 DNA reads TGTGCCAGTAGTCCCGAGACTAGCGGGAGTTGGGATACGCAGTATTTT.

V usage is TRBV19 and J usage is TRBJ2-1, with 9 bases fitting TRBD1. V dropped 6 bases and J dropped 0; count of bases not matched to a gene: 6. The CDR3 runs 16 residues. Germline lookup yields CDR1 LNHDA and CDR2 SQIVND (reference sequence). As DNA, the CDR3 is TGTGCCAGTAGCCAACAGGGGGCGAGCTCCTACAATGAGCAGTTCTTC. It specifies CASSQQGASSYNEQFF.

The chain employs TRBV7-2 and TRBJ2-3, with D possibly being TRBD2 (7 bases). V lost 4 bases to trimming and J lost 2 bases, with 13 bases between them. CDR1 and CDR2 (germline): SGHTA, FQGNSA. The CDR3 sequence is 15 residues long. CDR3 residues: CASSSGGLPTDTQYF. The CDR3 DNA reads TGTGCCAGCAGCTCCGGGGGGCTTCCCACAGATACGCAGTATTTT.

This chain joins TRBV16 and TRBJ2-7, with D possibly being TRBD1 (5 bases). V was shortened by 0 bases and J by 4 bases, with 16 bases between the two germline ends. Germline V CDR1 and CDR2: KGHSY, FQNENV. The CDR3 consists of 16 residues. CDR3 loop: CASSQSLVGHSYEQYF. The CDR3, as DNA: TGTGCCAGCAGCCAATCGTTAGTCGGACACTCGTACGAGCAGTACTTC.

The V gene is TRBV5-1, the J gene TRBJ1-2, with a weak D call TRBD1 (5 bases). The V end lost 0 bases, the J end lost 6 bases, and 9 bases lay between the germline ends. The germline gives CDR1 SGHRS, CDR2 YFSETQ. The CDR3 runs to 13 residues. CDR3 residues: CASSLARADGYTF. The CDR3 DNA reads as TGCGCCAGCAGCTTGGCCAGGGCAGATGGCTACACCTTC.

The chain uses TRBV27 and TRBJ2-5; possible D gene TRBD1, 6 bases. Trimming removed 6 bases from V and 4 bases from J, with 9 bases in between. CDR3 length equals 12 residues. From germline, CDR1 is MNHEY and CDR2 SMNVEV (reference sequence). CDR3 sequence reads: CASRQGLETQYF. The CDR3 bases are TGTGCCAGCAGACAGGGATTAGAGACCCAGTACTTC.

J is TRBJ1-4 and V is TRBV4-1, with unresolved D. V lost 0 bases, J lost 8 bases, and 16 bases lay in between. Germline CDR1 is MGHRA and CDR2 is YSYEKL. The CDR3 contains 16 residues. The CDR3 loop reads CASSQDLAGMKEKLFF. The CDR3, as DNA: TGCGCCAGCAGCCAAGATCTGGCGGGGATGAAGGAAAAACTGTTTTTT.

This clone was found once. For the CDR3, the DNA is TGTGCCAGCTCACCGACGGCAGGAATGAACACTGAAGCTTTCTTT. Translating gives CASSPTAGMNTEAFF. This chain links TRBV18 with TRBJ1-1; D call uncertain. V dropped 3 bases and J dropped 0 bases, with 11 bases sitting between them. Germline-derived CDR1 and CDR2 are KGHSH and LQKENI. The CDR3 is made up of 15 amino acids.

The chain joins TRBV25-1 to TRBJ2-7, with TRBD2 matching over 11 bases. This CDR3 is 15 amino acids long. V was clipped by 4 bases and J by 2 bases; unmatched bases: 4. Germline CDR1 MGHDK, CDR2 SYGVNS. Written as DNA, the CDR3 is TGTGCCAGCAGTGCCCTAGCGGGAGGCCCCTACGAGCAGTACTTC. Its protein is CASSALAGGPYEQYF.

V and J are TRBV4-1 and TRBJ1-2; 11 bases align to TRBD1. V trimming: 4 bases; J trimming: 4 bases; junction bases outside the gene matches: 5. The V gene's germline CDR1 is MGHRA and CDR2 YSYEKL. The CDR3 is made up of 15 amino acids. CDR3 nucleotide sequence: TGCGCCAGCAGCCGGGACAGGGGGTGGGCCTATGGCTACACCTTC. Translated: CASSRDRGWAYGYTF.

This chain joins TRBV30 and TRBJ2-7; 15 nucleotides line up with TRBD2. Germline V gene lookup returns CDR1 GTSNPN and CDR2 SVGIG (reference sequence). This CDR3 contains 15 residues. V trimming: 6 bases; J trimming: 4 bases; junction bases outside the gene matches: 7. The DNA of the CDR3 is TGTGCCTGCCCGGGACTAGCGGGGGGCTCGTACGAGCAGTACTTC. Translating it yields CACPGLAGGSYEQYF.

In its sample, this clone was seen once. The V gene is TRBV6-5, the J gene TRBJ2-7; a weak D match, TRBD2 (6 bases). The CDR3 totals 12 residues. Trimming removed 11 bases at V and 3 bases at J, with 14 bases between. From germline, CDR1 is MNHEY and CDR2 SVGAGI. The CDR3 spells CASTSDYYEQYF. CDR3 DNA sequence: TGTGCCTCCACGTCGGACTACTACGAGCAGTACTTC.

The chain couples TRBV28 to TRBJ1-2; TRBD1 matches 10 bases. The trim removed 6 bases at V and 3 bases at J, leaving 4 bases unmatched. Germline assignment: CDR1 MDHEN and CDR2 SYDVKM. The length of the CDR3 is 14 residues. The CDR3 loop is CASSRQGAYYGYTF. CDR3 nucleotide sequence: TGTGCCAGCAGCCGACAGGGGGCGTACTATGGCTACACCTTC.

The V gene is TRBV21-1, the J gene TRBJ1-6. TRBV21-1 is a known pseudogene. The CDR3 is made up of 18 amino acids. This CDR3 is CASSKDSGGDGNNSPLHF. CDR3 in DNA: TGTGCCAGCAGCAAAGATTCGGGAGGGGACGGGAATAATTCACCCCTCCACTTT.